This TCR beta chain was retrieved from a study of blood T cells in healthy people across ages. Broader study findings: Underestimates were what the diversity estimates from one million T cells were considered to be. In these data, TCR beta diversity tracked strongly with naive T cell percentage.

Sample-barcoded 5' priming and a J-beta primer mix drove a second PCR of roughly 7 to 11 cycles. A template-switch adaptor that had 12 random nucleotides put a tag on each cDNA molecule. One entry per CDR3 protein, called by TCRdb with MiXCR from the 5' RACE reads. The data show around 1,100,000 distinct CDR3 sequences, approximately 38% seen once. Comments on this clonotype: The target antigen is unknown.

The CDR3 extends over 14 amino acids. Between the trimmed V and J ends, which lost 5 bases and 4 bases, there was a span of 15 bases. This clonotype was sampled from a man between 18 and 29 years old in good health. V gene TRBV12-3 or TRBV12-4 combines with J gene TRBJ2-7, with D unclear. The material sequenced was blood. This chain's CDR3 is CASSPSRPIYEQYF. In DNA, the CDR3 is TGTGCCAGCAGTCCCTCTCGTCCCATTTACGAGCAGTACTTC.